These T cell receptor beta chains were read from a single sample in a study of cytomegalovirus exposure and HLA in healthy donors. Data came from immunoSEQ multiplex PCR; TCRdb stores just in-frame clones and leaves some out. The sample has approximately 60,000 clones. The sequencing sample was made of PBMCs. The receptors derive from a man aged 25-45 years in good health and CMV-seropositive. Both conserved end residues are part of each CDR3. The order of the fields is D gene, J gene, V gene, CDR3 DNA, CDR3 protein. A D gene is named only where the DNA matches it firmly.

>.|TRBJ2-5|TRBV7-3
TGTGCCAGCAGCTCAGGGATGGGGGAGACCCAGTACTTC
CASSSGMGETQYF
>TRBD2|TRBJ2-3|TRBV30
TGTGCCTGGAGTTCCCCCCGTGCGGGAGGGGAGACAGATACGCAGTATTTT
CAWSSPRAGGETDTQYF
>.|TRBJ2-5|TRBV2
TGTGCCAGCAGTGAAGGCCTCGGAGAGACCCAGTACTTC
CASSEGLGETQYF
>.|TRBJ2-5|TRBV7-9
TGTGCCAGCCGCGAACAGGGCGGGGAGACCCAGTACTTC
CASREQGGETQYF
>.|TRBJ2-7|TRBV19
TGTGCCAGTAAGCAGACAGCAAGCTCCTACGAGCAGTACTTC
CASKQTASSYEQYF
>.|TRBJ1-1|TRBV11-3
TGTGCCAGCAGCACGGGGCGCGGGAGGACTGAAGCTTTCTTT
CASSTGRGRTEAFF
>TRBD1|TRBJ1-1|TRBV10-1
TGCGCCAGCGGGCGGGACAGGGAATCGCCTGAAGCTTTCTTT
CASGRDRESPEAFF
>.|TRBJ2-7|TRBV7-8
TGTGCCAGCAGCTTAGGGGGAGGCGCCTACGAGCAGTACTTC
CASSLGGGAYEQYF
>TRBD2|TRBJ2-5|TRBV5-4
TGTGCCAGCAGCCCCCCCGGACTAGCGGGACTCCAAGAGACCCAGTACTTC
CASSPPGLAGLQETQYF
>.|TRBJ2-2|TRBV5-1
TGCGCCAGCAGCTTGGTTGAGGCCGGGGAGCTGTTTTTT
CASSLVEAGELFF
>TRBD1|TRBJ2-1|TRBV5-1
TGCGCCAGCAGCACCGGGACAGGGCGATCCTACAATGAGCAGTTCTTC
CASSTGTGRSYNEQFF
>.|TRBJ2-7|TRBV6-6
TGTGCCAGCAGTTACTCAAGCGCCTACGAGCAGTACTTC
CASSYSSAYEQYF
>TRBD2|TRBJ2-3|TRBV7-3
TGTGCCAGCAGCACTACTCTAGCGGTCAGCACAGATACGCAGTATTTT
CASSTTLAVSTDTQYF
>TRBD1|TRBJ1-1|TRBV5-1
TGCGCCAGCAGCCCGGACAGGGGTTTGGGGACTGAAGCTTTCTTT
CASSPDRGLGTEAFF
>.|TRBJ1-2|TRBV29-1
TGCAGCGTTGAAGTCGGTATTCGGACAGTACGAACCTTC
CSVEVGIRTVRTF
>.|TRBJ1-2|TRBV15
TGTGCCACCAGCAGAGACAGGGGAAGCTATGGCTACACCTTC
CATSRDRGSYGYTF
>TRBD1|TRBJ1-1|TRBV6-1
TGTGCCAGCAGATCCTCGGGACAGCTGAACACTGAAGCTTTCTTT
CASRSSGQLNTEAFF
>.|TRBJ2-5|TRBV11-3
TGTGCCAGCAGCCCACAGGGACAAGAGACCCAGTACTTC
CASSPQGQETQYF
>.|TRBJ1-1|TRBV28
TGTGCCAGCAGTTTAATTCGGGGGGAAGCTTTCTTT
CASSLIRGEAFF
>TRBD1|TRBJ2-7|TRBV19
TGTGCCAGTAGTCCTGGGACAGACCCTGCCGCCTACGAGCAGTACTTC
CASSPGTDPAAYEQYF
>.|TRBJ1-2|TRBV7-9
TGTGCCCAGGGGCAAGAGGACGGTTACTATGGCTACACCTTC
CAQGQEDGYYGYTF
>TRBD2|TRBJ2-7|TRBV5-4
TGTGCCAGCAGCTATACTAGCGGGGGGGCGTGGGAGCAGTACTTC
CASSYTSGGAWEQYF
>TRBD1|TRBJ2-7|TRBV6-5
TGTGCCAGCGTCGGGACAGGGACCGTCTACGAGCAGTACTTC
CASVGTGTVYEQYF
>.|TRBJ2-7|TRBV2
TGTGCCAGCAGTGAGAGTTGGCAGCCTAGCTCCTACGAGCAGTACTTC
CASSESWQPSSYEQYF
>.|TRBJ2-3|TRBV5-4
TGTGCCAGCAGCCTTCTGACAGAGAGCCTCACAGATACGCAGTATTTT
CASSLLTESLTDTQYF
>.|TRBJ1-6|TRBV18
TGTGCCAGCTCAACCAATGTCTTATCGGGGAATTCACACCTACACTTT
CASSTNVLSGNSHLHF
>.|TRBJ2-1|TRBV30
TGTGCCCTGGGGGCTTTGGGCTACAATGAGCAGTTCTTC
CALGALGYNEQFF
>TRBD2|TRBJ2-7|TRBV6-1
TGTGCCAGCAGCCTAACTAGCGGGAGTGGCTACGAGCAGTACTTC
CASSLTSGSGYEQYF
>TRBD2|TRBJ2-1|TRBV4-2
TGTGCCAGCAGCCAAGAGCGGGGGGGCGACAATGAGCAGTTCTTC
CASSQERGGDNEQFF
>TRBD2|TRBJ2-7|TRBV5-1
TGCGCCAGCAGCTTAACTAGCGGCATCTACGAGCAGTACTTC
CASSLTSGIYEQYF
>TRBD2|TRBJ2-7|TRBV7-8
TGTGCCAGCAGCTTAGAACTAGCGGGAGGGAGCTACGAGCAGTACTTC
CASSLELAGGSYEQYF
>TRBD1|TRBJ1-4|TRBV2
TGTGCCAGCCAAAGGGGGCCGGGTGAAAAACTGTTTTTT
CASQRGPGEKLFF